A single sample gave rise to the 12 T cell receptor beta chains below, sequenced in a study of T cell responses to AZD1222 COVID-19 vaccine (dated by TCRdb to 2020 to 2023). To prepare the library, the immunoSEQ multiplex PCR assay was applied. Not all clones reach the TCRdb copy of this immuneACCESS table, which keeps in-frame sequences only. Checked studies attribute under half of the gap to unresolved V genes and leave the rest unexplained. Here the sample has about 81,000 clones; under 95% occur a single time. The leading ten clones occupy around a tenth of the sample. The intended sense of this specimen's time point label: about 28 days (+/-7) after the second vaccine dose. The source material was peripheral blood, sampled 28 days after the second AZD1222 dose. The receptors shown here come from an adult who received the AZD1222 COVID-19 vaccine.

The chain employs TRBV18 and TRBJ2-5; D is perhaps TRBD1 or TRBD2 (5 bases each). V was trimmed by 1 base and J by 5 bases, leaving 5 bases between them. CDR1 and CDR2 from the germline V gene are KGHSH and LQKENI. The CDR3 sequence is 12 residues long. The CDR3 sequence: CASSPRGETQYF. CDR3 in DNA: TGTGCCAGCTCACCACGGGGGGAGACCCAGTACTTC.

The gene calls are TRBV3-1 (or the pseudogene TRBV3-2) and TRBJ2-1; D not resolved. This CDR3 is built from 14 residues. V shed 4 bases and J shed 0 bases, with 7 bases lying between them. Germline CDR1 reads LGHDT; CDR2 reads YNNKEL (reference sequence). CDR3 nucleotides: TGTGCCAGCAGCCTGACGTACTCCTACAATGAGCAGTTCTTC. This sequence encodes CASSLTYSYNEQFF.

The CDR3 spells CASNPTRAPEAFF. Here the CDR3 DNA reads TGTGCCAGTAACCCAACTAGGGCCCCTGAAGCTTTCTTT. V gene TRBV19 combines with J gene TRBJ1-1; D is unclear. This CDR3 region has 13 residues. The germline V and J ends were trimmed by 7 bases and 6 bases, with 15 bases remaining between them. Per germline, CDR1 LNHDA and CDR2 SQIVND (reference sequence).

The chain is built from TRBV5-1 and TRBJ2-7; D ambiguous. V was pared by 5 bases and J by 3 bases, with 18 bases between. CDR1 is SGHRS and CDR2 is YFSETQ in the germline V gene. This CDR3 is 15 amino acids long. The CDR3 nucleotides are TGCGCCAGCAGGCCTAGGGCTGACTCCTTCTACGAGCAGTACTTC. Translated: CASRPRADSFYEQYF. Combining the CDR3 with reference TRBV5-1 and TRBJ2-7 gives the whole variable domain KAGVTQTPRYLIKTRGQQVTLSCSPISGHRSVSWYQQTPGQGLQFLFEYFSETQRNKGNFPGRFSGRQFSNSRSEMNVSTLELGDSALYLCASRPRADSFYEQYFGPGTRLTVT.

The chain couples TRBV19 to TRBJ1-2; the D is unclear. CDR3 size: 14 residues. Germline CDR1 reads LNHDA; CDR2 reads SQIVND (reference sequence). The germline V and J ends were trimmed by 3 bases and 5 bases, with 13 bases remaining between them. The CDR3 bases are TGTGCCAGTAGTATCCCACAGTCCTTTTATGGCTACACCTTC. Translated: CASSIPQSFYGYTF.

This chain uses TRBV2 with TRBJ1-4; no clear D. Germline V lookup: CDR1 SNHLY, CDR2 FYNNEI. Trimming removed 4 bases from V and 8 bases from J, with 11 bases in between. This CDR3 has 13 amino acids. CDR3 sequence (DNA): TGTGCCAGCAGTGGTGGTAGGCGAGAAAAACTGTTTTTT. This translates into CASSGGRREKLFF.

This clone was found once. The V call is TRBV30, the J call TRBJ2-3, with a weak D call TRBD2 (5 bases). The CDR3 covers 12 residues. Looked up from germline, CDR1 is GTSNPN and CDR2 is SVGIG (reference sequence). Trimming pared 3 bases from V and 4 bases from J, leaving 8 bases between. CDR3 loop: CAWSSGSDTQYF. The CDR3 nucleotides read TGTGCCTGGAGCTCGGGGTCAGATACGCAGTATTTT.

The rearrangement uses TRBV5-3 and TRBJ1-2; D ambiguous. TRBV5-3 is annotated as an ORF whose role is uncertain. This CDR3 is built from 14 residues. Trimming removed 2 bases from V and 6 bases from J, with 14 bases in between. The CDR3 nucleotides read TGTGCCAGAAGCTTTGGCAAAAACGATAATGGCTACACCTTC. The encoded protein is CARSFGKNDNGYTF.

This chain joins TRBV20-1 and TRBJ1-2; D uncertain. The germline gives CDR1 DFQATT, CDR2 SNEGSKA (reference sequence). The CDR3 covers 11 residues. V dropped 6 bases and J dropped 8 bases, with 13 bases sitting between them. CDR3 loop: CSAPDPMGYTF. The DNA of the CDR3 is TGCAGTGCCCCGGACCCTATGGGCTACACCTTC.

The genes are TRBV15 and TRBJ1-5; no clear D gene. Trimming shortened V by 3 bases and J by 8 bases, and 11 bases separated the two germline ends. From germline, CDR1 is LNHNV and CDR2 YYDKDF (reference sequence). The CDR3 has 13 residues. The CDR3 region has the DNA TGTGCCACCAGCAGCGAAAGAGCGGAGCCCCAGCATTTT. Its translation is CATSSERAEPQHF.

V gene TRBV18 combines with J gene TRBJ1-5, with TRBD1 matching 7 bases. V lost 6 bases and J lost 5; bases outside the gene matches: 4. In germline, CDR1 is KGHSH, CDR2 LQKENI. This CDR3 is 13 amino acids long. CDR3 sequence (DNA): TGTGCCAGCTCGGCCAGGGGGGATCAGCCCCAGCATTTT. Its protein product is CASSARGDQPQHF.

This chain uses TRBV11-2 with TRBJ1-1; 8 bases are shared with TRBD1. Unmatched junction bases numbered 6, after V lost 5 bases and J lost 4 bases. The CDR3 is 14 amino acids. Germline V gives CDR1 SGHAT, CDR2 FQNNGV. CDR3 nucleotides: TGTGCCAGCAGCCTGACAGGGGTTGCCACTGAAGCTTTCTTT. Its protein is CASSLTGVATEAFF.